This T cell receptor beta chain was observed in a study of cytomegalovirus exposure and HLA in healthy donors. PCR employed 60 Vbeta and 13 Jbeta primers. Only in-frame clones appear in the TCRdb table, and some are missing; sequencing was by immunoSEQ multiplex PCR. The sample has under 200,000 clones, approximately 76% seen once. This clone was detected only once. The germline gives CDR1 WSHSY, CDR2 SAAADI. The V and J ends lost 6 bases and 11 bases, in that order; junction bases with no gene match: 7. There are 13 residues in the CDR3. Input material: PBMCs. The sequence was collected from a man aged 60-69 years in good health and CMV-seronegative. The chain joins TRBV10-2 to TRBJ2-5; TRBD2 aligns across 12 bases. As DNA, the CDR3 is TGCGCCAGCAGGCTAGCGGGAGGGCCGGAGCAGTACTTC. It is translated as CASRLAGGPEQYF.